The clone carrying this T cell receptor beta chain appeared a single time. The source of the sample is a study of low-dose radiotherapy and immunotherapy resistance in tumors. Study context: A total of 6.5 Gy was given to Cohort 1 as 0.5 Gy per fraction every 2 weeks. Daily, from cycle 1 day 1 and for four cycles, patients took oral aspirin 300 mg. Alpha- and beta-chain coverage of first-strand cDNA came from TRAV- and TRBV-specific primers.

With a constant-region primer and a V-primer adapter, TCRs were subjected to approximately 20 PCR cycles of amplification. In vitro transcription served to amplify the mRNA that had been isolated. Using its own MiXCR run on the reads, TCRdb lists one record per CDR3 protein. The sample lists about 50,000 distinct CDR3 sequences, 12% seen once, with 5.5% to 7.5% in the top ten. Sample time point: before trial treatment. The source was PBMCs, collected before treatment. This TCR came from a female donor with ovarian cancer.

The CDR3 spells CASSSVTGGRTEAFF. The CDR3 DNA follows: TGTGCCAGCAGCTCGGTGACAGGGGGGCGAACTGAAGCTTTCTTT. The V call is TRBV5-4, the J call TRBJ1-1; 9 nucleotides match TRBD1. The CDR3 consists of 15 residues. V shed 3 bases, J shed 5 bases, and the junction held 8 bases outside the gene matches. CDR1 is SGHNT and CDR2 is YYREEE in the germline V gene (reference sequence).